The present T cell receptor (beta chain) was sequenced within a study of blood T cell repertoires in COVID-19. Study summary: The samples span acute and convalescent COVID-19 from the United States, Italy and Spain. T cells, B-cell-depleted T cells, or PBMCs supplied cDNA or gDNA.

As for this clone: One end of the junction is discordant with germline, which a read error may explain.

Only in-frame clones appear in the TCRdb table, and some are missing; sequencing was by immunoSEQ multiplex PCR. The table records around 110,000 clones, 75% to 95% of them present only once. CDR1 is MNHEY, CDR2 SVGEGT, per germline. CDR3 length equals 17 residues. This rearrangement joins TRBV6-2 or TRBV6-3 to TRBJ2-1; maybe TRBD2 (7 bases). The sample consisted of peripheral blood. The sequence derives from a human donor with active COVID-19. The donor label of this sample is uncertain. The CDR3 DNA reads as TGTGCCAGCAGTTACGGATGGAGGGGGGGCTCCCACAATGAGCAGTTCTTC. Protein product: CASSYGWRGGSHNEQFF.